This T cell receptor beta chain was recorded in a study of blood T cell repertoires in COVID-19. J was trimmed by 5 bases and V by 5 bases; bases with no gene match: 9. CDR1 is SEHNR and CDR2 is FQNEAQ in the germline V gene (reference sequence). CDR3 length equals 15 residues. Data came from immunoSEQ multiplex PCR; TCRdb stores just in-frame clones and leaves some out. The data contain 200,000 to 300,000 clones, around 83% of them singletons. The sample consisted of peripheral blood. The chain recombines TRBV7-9 with TRBJ2-5; 9 positions match TRBD2. The TCR sequence derives from a young woman with acute or convalescent COVID-19. The CDR3, as DNA: TGTGCCAGCAGCCAGGGAGCGGGAGGCTCTGAGACCCAGTACTTC. It is translated as CASSQGAGGSETQYF.